This T cell receptor (beta chain) was captured by sequencing in a study of blood T cells in healthy people across ages (dated by TCRdb to between 2015 and 2016). In terms of the full investigation: In model experiments, template switching captured about one uniquely barcoded TCR beta cDNA molecule for every two T cells. Age-related changes in TCR beta repertoire diversity were measured in the study by deep sequencing normalized with unique cDNA molecular identifiers. Four age groups were formed from the donors: young (average around 15 years), middle-aged (around 37), aged (62) and long-lived (around 82). Donors of different ages were randomly distributed across sequencing lanes to avoid experimental bias. Two additional independent replicas of 1 million unique cDNA reads from the same blood draw were analyzed for two donors (one aged 18 to 30 and one aged 80 or older).

Trimming removed 0 bases from V and 5 bases from J, leaving 19 bases between the germline ends. The CDR3 holds 16 amino acids from the cysteine to the phenylalanine. The kept DNA is CDR3 alone, 48 bases in frame from the first base. The germline V gene (reference sequence) specifies DFQATT as CDR1 and SNEGSKA as CDR2. In the case of this clonotype: This receptor's antigen is unknown. No much larger clone is present one base from it, and per-base qualities are unavailable.

What the work shows at the level of the full study, not this receptor alone: Donor CMV infection status was unknown, potentially confounding age-related changes in expanded clonotypes. Total diversity estimates from one million sequenced T cells were considered lower bounds and underestimates. The long-lived group showed more naive CD4+ T cells, fewer expanded clones and increased TCR diversity than the aged group, suggesting age selection. Conclusive comparison of naive and antigen-experienced compartments was prevented by the profiling of bulk unsorted PBMCs. As age increased, observed TCR beta diversity per million T cells dropped in a roughly linear way, and a significant reduction was already evident by age about 40. A strong correlation was found between observed TCR beta diversity and the percentage of naive T cells measured by flow cytometry.

The receptor library was made with 5' RACE. The sample was run on an Illumina HiSeq 2500. A second PCR of roughly 7 to 11 cycles was performed with a sample-barcoded 5' primer and a J-beta primer mix. A template-switch 5' adaptor carrying 12 random nucleotides introduced a unique molecular identifier onto each TCR beta cDNA molecule. At least 2.5 million CDR3-containing paired-end reads were obtained from each sample. First-strand cDNA was synthesized from all RNA with the Mint cDNA synthesis kit, primed by a TRBC-specific oligonucleotide. Following uracil-DNA glycosylase treatment, all cDNA underwent a first 18-cycle PCR with the universal primers M1SS and BC2_uni_R. As for how the authors treated the data: For normalization, 1 million high-quality reads, each with a distinct molecular identifier, were randomly selected from each sample. Reads with shared molecular identifiers were discarded instead of being binned into consensus sequences. MiTCR, run with a Q25 quality threshold and the strictest error-elimination algorithm, handled CDR3 identification, clonotype clustering and error correction. Lower-bound total TCR beta diversity was estimated with a nonparametric unseen species model using Euler transformation. In-frame beta chains were kept once TCRdb had trimmed the public reads at Q25 with fastp and called clones with MiXCR. Each entry merges the rows of one CDR3 protein and shows their most common DNA and genes. These V and J calls are TCRdb output, not the study's own analysis. The sample profile shows a few hundred thousand distinct CDR3 sequences; 27% of them were found once. The top ten hold 29% of the sample.

Donors were approximately 42 systemically healthy Caucasian individuals from Russia aged 6 to 90 years. Ten milliliters of peripheral blood were collected from each donor into EDTA-treated Vacutainer tubes. PBMCs were isolated by Ficoll-Paque density-gradient centrifugation, with at least 7 million obtained per sample. Trizol reagent was used to extract total RNA from PBMCs, with at least 5.5 micrograms per sample. For every donor, an aliquot of PBMCs went through flow cytometry to measure the percentages of naive CD45RAhigh/CD27high T cells. Sequenced input: blood. This clonotype was sampled from an older woman in good health. This chain is built from TRBV20-1 and TRBJ2-5; the D gene remains uncertain. The nucleotide sequence is TGCAGTGCTAGAGATAGGACGAAGAGAGGAGAGGAGACCCAGTACTTC. Its protein reads: CSARDRTKRGEETQYF.